This T cell receptor beta chain was recorded in a study of beta chain features in type 1 diabetes. The CDR3 covers 18 residues. Deletions cut 1 base from V and 3 bases from J, with 22 bases between. Germline V lookup: CDR1 MGHRA, CDR2 YSYEKL. The authors reverse transcribed all of the isolated RNA, so sequencing captured expressed TCRB transcripts. TCRdb's table, derived via immunoSEQ multiplex PCR, lists solely in-frame clones and lacks some. This table holds approximately 470,000 clones, approximately 31% found once. Sequenced: naive CD4+ T cells from blood. J is TRBJ2-7 and V is TRBV4-1, with unresolved D. This clonotype was obtained from a man between 18 and 35 years old in good health. The CDR3 nucleotides read TGCGCCAGCAGCCAAGGCCCCGGCAGTGGACCTTCTAGCTACGAGCAGTACTTC. It translates to CASSQGPGSGPSSYEQYF.